The 13 T cell receptor beta chains presented below share a single source sample, sequenced in a study of Graves' ophthalmopathy and Graves' hyperthyroidism. RNA transcripts were the source from which TCR beta CDR3 regions were amplified. The first-round RT-PCR employed HTBI primers together with the Qiagen OneStep RT-PCR kit. A multiplex PCR was then performed as the second round. MiXCR, run by TCRdb on the multiplex PCR reads, gives a single entry per CDR3 protein. The table has a few hundred thousand distinct CDR3 sequences, 15% to 17% seen once; the top ten hold about 7%. Sequencing was done on a sample of peripheral blood. These receptors were taken from a woman aged 18-29 years with stable Graves' hyperthyroidism.

The rearrangement links TRBV19 to TRBJ1-3, with 8 bases aligning to TRBD1. The CDR3 contains 14 residues. With 8 bases clipped from V and 8 bases from J, the junction kept 11 bases outside the gene matches. CDR1 and CDR2 from the germline V gene are LNHDA and SQIVND (reference sequence). CDR3 loop: CASRQGRIWDTIYF. The CDR3 DNA sequence: TGTGCCAGTCGACAGGGGAGGATCTGGGACACCATATATTTT.

This clonotype was counted only a few times. This may come from a read error, since a much larger clone is one base off. No conserved phenylalanine or tryptophan ends this CDR3, so it is likely a read error. The gene calls are TRBV24-1 and TRBJ1-3, with a possible D match to TRBD1 (5 bases). Deletions cut 2 bases from V and 2 bases from J, with 9 bases between. Germline V lookup: CDR1 KGHDR, CDR2 SFDVKD. The CDR3 extends over 15 amino acids. This CDR3 is CATSDSGDPGNTIYL. In nucleotides, the CDR3 is TGTGCCACCAGTGATTCGGGGGACCCTGGAAACACCATATATCTT.

This clonotype was seen ten or more times. The chain recombines TRBV29-1 with TRBJ2-5, with D possibly being TRBD1 (5 bases). Germline assignment: CDR1 SQVTM and CDR2 ANQGSEA. The CDR3 is 13 amino acids. The V gene lost 4 bases and the J gene lost 5 bases, with 14 bases spanning the gap. CDR3 DNA: TGCAGCGTTGCTGGCGGAAACAGGGAGACCCAGTACTTC. Translated, it gives CSVAGGNRETQYF.

This clonotype was recorded at least ten times. The genes are TRBV24-1 and TRBJ2-5; TRBD1 agrees at 12 bases. This CDR3 has 18 amino acids. The germline V gene encodes CDR1 KGHDR and CDR2 SFDVKD. V was pared by 5 bases and J by 1 base, with 10 bases of the junction left unmatched. The DNA for the CDR3 is TGTGCCACCAGTGGGGGACAGGGGGCAACGGTGACCCAAGAGACCCAGTACTTC. Translated, it gives CATSGGQGATVTQETQYF.

Turning to this clonotype: An end of the junction differs from the germline gene, which may be a read error. The chain employs TRBV11-2 and TRBJ2-7, with 8 bases matching TRBD1. Germline V gene data show CDR1 as SGHAT and CDR2 as FQNNGV. This CDR3 is built from 13 residues. CDR3 sequence (DNA): TGTTCCAGCAGCTGGACAGGGAGCTACGAGCAGTACTTC. Its translation is CSSSWTGSYEQYF.

This chain links TRBV5-8 with TRBJ1-5; TRBD1 aligns across 7 bases. CDR1 and CDR2 (germline): SGHTS, YDEGEE. J was trimmed by 1 base and V by 4 bases; bases with no gene match: 2. The CDR3 runs 14 residues. This CDR3 is CASSVDRSNQPQHF. CDR3 DNA sequence: TGTGCCAGCAGCGTGGACAGGAGCAATCAGCCCCAGCATTTT. Based on the CDR3 plus reference TRBV5-8 and TRBJ1-5, the full variable domain is EAGVTQSPTHLIKTRGQQATLRCSPISGHTSVYWYQQALGLGLQFLLWYDEGEERNRGNFPPRFSGRQFPNYSSELNVNALELEDSALYLCASSVDRSNQPQHFGDGTRLSIL.

The J gene is TRBJ2-7, the V gene TRBV5-1; D call uncertain. The CDR3 is 14 residues long. V dropped 4 bases and J dropped 2 bases, with 13 bases sitting between them. Germline loops: CDR1 SGHRS, CDR2 YFSETQ. DNA for the CDR3: TGCGCCAGCAGCAAGGGCCCGGTGCCCTACGAGCAGTACTTC. Translated: CASSKGPVPYEQYF.

This clonotype was detected only a few times. The chain is built from TRBV19 and TRBJ2-2; the D is unclear. CDR3 length: 12 amino acids. Trimming cost V 6 bases and J 4 bases, with 6 bases left between them. Germline lookup yields CDR1 LNHDA and CDR2 SQIVND (reference sequence). Here the CDR3 DNA reads TGTGCCAGTAGACTCTTCACCGGGGAGCTGTTTTTT. Encoded protein: CASRLFTGELFF.

This clonotype was seen ten or more times. This sequence joins TRBV19 and TRBJ1-1; 7 bases fit TRBD1. With V trimmed by 2 bases and J by 2 bases, 2 bases remained unmatched. The CDR3 has 14 residues. The V gene's germline CDR1 is LNHDA and CDR2 SQIVND (reference sequence). The CDR3 DNA follows: TGTGCCAGTAGTATACAGGGGGGTAACACTGAAGCTTTCTTT. Residues: CASSIQGGNTEAFF. The full variable domain, in which reference TRBV19 and TRBJ1-1 provide the parts outside the CDR3, is DGGITQSPKYLFRKEGQNVTLSCEQNLNHDAMYWYRQDPGQGLRLIYYSQIVNDFQKGDIAEGYSVSREKKESFPLTVTSAQKNPTAFYLCASSIQGGNTEAFFGQGTRLTVV.

This clonotype was counted many times. This chain uses TRBV6-7 with TRBJ2-6; D is uncertain. TRBV6-7 is reported as an ORF; its role is uncertain. The length of the CDR3 is 16 residues. V shed 5 bases and J shed 0 bases, with 11 bases lying between them. In DNA form, the CDR3 reads TGTGCCAGCAGTCATAATTGGAACTCTGGGGCCAACGTCCTGACTTTC. It translates to CASSHNWNSGANVLTF.

This clonotype came up many times. V and J are TRBV20-1 and TRBJ1-1; possibly TRBD1 for D (5 bases). The germline V gene has CDR1 DFQATT and CDR2 SNEGSKA (reference sequence). Trimming removed 0 bases at V and 5 bases at J, with 16 bases between. CDR3 length: 15 residues. The CDR3 bases are TGCAGTGCTAGAGATTTAGGGCAGGGCATAACTGAAGCTTTCTTT. Encoded protein: CSARDLGQGITEAFF.

The table lists this clonotype with a few counts. The chain has TRBV18 and TRBJ1-3, with D tentatively TRBD1 (6 bases). V was shortened by 3 bases and J by 5 bases, with 11 bases between the two germline ends. From germline, CDR1 is KGHSH and CDR2 LQKENI. The CDR3 is 14 amino acids. CDR3 bases: TGTGCCAGCTCACCTGAAAGGGGGAGAAACACCATATATTTT. It is translated as CASSPERGRNTIYF.

Turning to this clonotype: This may arise from a read error, as a much more abundant clone is one base away. The rearrangement links TRBV20-1 to TRBJ1-5, with D perhaps TRBD1 (5 bases). There are 14 residues in the CDR3. Germline assignment: CDR1 DFQATT and CDR2 SNEGSKA (reference sequence). V was cut by 3 bases and J by 3 bases, with 12 bases left in between. The CDR3 is CSASQAGFNQPQHF. In DNA form, the CDR3 reads TGCAGTGCTAGCCAAGCAGGGTTCAATCAGCCCCAGCATTTT.